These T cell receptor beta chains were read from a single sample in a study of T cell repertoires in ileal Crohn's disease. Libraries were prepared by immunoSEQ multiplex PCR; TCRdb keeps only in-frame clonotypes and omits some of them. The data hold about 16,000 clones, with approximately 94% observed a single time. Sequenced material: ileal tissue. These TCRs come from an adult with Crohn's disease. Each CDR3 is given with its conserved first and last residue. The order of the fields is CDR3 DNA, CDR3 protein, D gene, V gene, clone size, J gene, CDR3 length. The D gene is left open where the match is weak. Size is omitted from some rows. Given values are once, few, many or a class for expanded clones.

TGTGCCAGCAGCTTAGGCAGGGGGAACACTGAAGCTTTCTTT CASSLGRGNTEAFF NA TRBV7-9 NA TRBJ1-1 14
TGTGCCAGCAGCGTAGAGGGACAGGGGGCCTATGGCTACACCTTC CASSVEGQGAYGYTF TRBD1 TRBV9 NA TRBJ1-2 15
TGTGCCAGCAGCACGCGGGACAGGGTTTCACCCCTCCACTTT CASSTRDRVSPLHF TRBD1 TRBV13 NA TRBJ1-6 14
TGCGCCAGCAGCGACGGACAGGCCTACGAGCAGTACTTC CASSDGQAYEQYF TRBD1 TRBV5-1 NA TRBJ2-7 13
TGTGCCAGCAGTTCTCCCGGGACAGGGGGCCTGGAGACCCAGTACTTC CASSSPGTGGLETQYF TRBD1 TRBV27 NA TRBJ2-5 16
TGCGCCAGCAGCCAACTACAGACCTATAATTCACCCCTCCACTTT CASSQLQTYNSPLHF NA TRBV4-1 NA TRBJ1-6 15
TGTGCCAGCAGCCCGGGACAGGGATATGGCTACACCTTC CASSPGQGYGYTF TRBD1 TRBV9 NA TRBJ1-2 13
TGTGCCAGCGAGGGGGCGGGGGGGCCCCCCTACGAGCAGTACTTC CASEGAGGPPYEQYF TRBD2 TRBV9 once TRBJ2-7 15
TGTGCCAGCAGCTTAGGAGCCCGCACAGATACGCAGTATTTT CASSLGARTDTQYF NA TRBV13 NA TRBJ2-3 14
TGTGCCAGCAAGGGGTTCTATAATTCACCCCTCCACTTT CASKGFYNSPLHF NA TRBV6-1 NA TRBJ1-6 13
TGCGCCAGCAGCCAAGACCCCGGGGGGGGAGGAGGTCAGCCCCAGCATTTT CASSQDPGGGGGQPQHF NA TRBV4-1 NA TRBJ1-5 17
TGTGCCAGTAGTATAAGTACAGAGATTAATTCACCCCTCCACTTT CASSISTEINSPLHF NA TRBV19 NA TRBJ1-6 15
TGTGCCAGCAGTTTATCCTATGGGACTTCTCGCTACGAGCAGTACTTC CASSLSYGTSRYEQYF NA TRBV27 NA TRBJ2-7 16
TGTGCCAGCAGCTCCATTAGAAGGGGGAGGGTTGGCTACGAGCAGTACTTC CASSSIRRGRVGYEQYF NA TRBV7-9 NA TRBJ2-7 17
TGTGCCACCAGCAGTCCGGGATTATTTCAACCTGAAGCTTTCTTT CATSSPGLFQPEAFF NA TRBV15 NA TRBJ1-1 15
TGTGCCAGCAGTTCGACCGGGACACTTAGCAATCAGCCCCAGCATTTT CASSSTGTLSNQPQHF NA TRBV27 NA TRBJ1-5 16
TGCGCCAGCAGCCCACGGGACGGAGGGGAGACCCAGTACTTC CASSPRDGGETQYF NA TRBV5-1 NA TRBJ2-5 14